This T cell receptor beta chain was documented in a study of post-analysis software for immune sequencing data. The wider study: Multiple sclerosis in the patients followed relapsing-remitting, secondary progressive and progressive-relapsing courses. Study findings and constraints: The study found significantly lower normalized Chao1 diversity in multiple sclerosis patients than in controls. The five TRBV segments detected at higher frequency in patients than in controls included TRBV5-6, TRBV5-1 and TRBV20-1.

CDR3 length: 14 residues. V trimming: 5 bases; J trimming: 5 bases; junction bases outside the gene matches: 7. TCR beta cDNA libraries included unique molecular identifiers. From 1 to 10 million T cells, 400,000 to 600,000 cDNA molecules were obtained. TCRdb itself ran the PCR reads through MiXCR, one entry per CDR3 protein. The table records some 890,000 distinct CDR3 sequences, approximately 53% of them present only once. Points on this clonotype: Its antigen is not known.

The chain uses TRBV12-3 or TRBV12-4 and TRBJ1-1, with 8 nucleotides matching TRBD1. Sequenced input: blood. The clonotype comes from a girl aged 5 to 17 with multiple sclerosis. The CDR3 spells CASSLDRTGTEAFF. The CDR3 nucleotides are TGTGCCAGCAGTCTTGACAGGACAGGGACTGAAGCTTTCTTT.